Below, 9 T cell receptor beta chains from the same sample are listed, as sequenced in a study of cytomegalovirus exposure and HLA in healthy donors. Both 60 Vbeta primers and 13 Jbeta primers went into the PCR. Sequencing was performed with immunoSEQ multiplex PCR; in TCRdb, only in-frame clones are kept and a portion is missing. The sample records 130,000 to 150,000 clones, almost 80% being singletons. Material: PBMCs. Every receptor here comes from a male donor in good health and CMV-seronegative.

This chain joins TRBV5-1 and TRBJ1-2; unclear D gene. The V end was cut by 3 bases, the J end by 1 base, with 7 bases between. In germline, CDR1 is SGHRS, CDR2 YFSETQ. The CDR3 has 13 amino acids. Written as DNA, the CDR3 is TGCGCCAGCAGCTCCGACATTAACTATGGCTACACCTTC. Encoded protein: CASSSDINYGYTF.

This sequence joins TRBV9 and TRBJ2-3; D gene ambiguous. The germline CDR1 and CDR2 sequences are SGDLS and YYNGEE. Trimming pared 0 bases from V and 7 bases from J, leaving 15 bases between. The CDR3 runs to 15 residues. The CDR3 reads CASSVATWSSHTQYF. The CDR3 nucleotides are TGTGCCAGCAGCGTAGCTACTTGGAGTAGTCATACGCAGTATTTT.

The gene calls are TRBV11-2 and TRBJ2-2, with TRBD2 matching over 7 bases. V lost 2 bases, J lost 4 bases, and 7 bases stayed unmatched. CDR1 SGHAT and CDR2 FQNNGV come from the germline V gene. The CDR3 is made up of 16 amino acids. The CDR3 DNA reads TGTGCCAGCAGCTTAAGCGGAGCGGGAAGCACCGGGGAGCTGTTTTTT. This gives the protein CASSLSGAGSTGELFF.

This rearrangement joins TRBV5-1 to TRBJ1-4; D is perhaps TRBD1 (5 bases). Between the trimmed V and J ends, which lost 5 bases and 0 bases, there was a span of 11 bases. Per the germline V gene, CDR1 is SGHRS and CDR2 is YFSETQ. The CDR3 covers 15 residues. The CDR3 here is CASSYAGTTNEKLFF. The CDR3 nucleotides read TGCGCCAGCAGTTACGCAGGGACAACTAATGAAAAACTGTTTTTT.

The genes are TRBV5-4 and TRBJ2-1; 12 nucleotides agree with TRBD2. CDR1 SGHNT and CDR2 YYREEE come from the germline V gene (reference sequence). The V and J ends lost 0 bases and 4 bases, in that order; junction bases with no gene match: 2. This CDR3 has 16 amino acids. CDR3 nucleotides: TGTGCCAGCAGCTTGGGACTAGCGGGGGAGTACAATGAGCAGTTCTTC. This encodes CASSLGLAGEYNEQFF.

The chain recombines TRBV7-2 with TRBJ2-7; 9 bases agree with TRBD2. This CDR3 spans 17 amino acids. Germline V gives CDR1 SGHTA, CDR2 FQGNSA. V lost 2 bases and J lost 3; bases outside the gene matches: 11. The CDR3 loop is CASSLSLGSGSLYEQYF. In nucleotides, the CDR3 is TGTGCCAGCAGCTTATCCTTGGGTAGCGGGAGTCTCTACGAGCAGTACTTC. Together with reference TRBV7-2 and TRBJ2-7, the CDR3 gives the full variable domain: GAGVSQSPSNKVTEKGKDVELRCDPISGHTALYWYRQSLGQGLEFLIYFQGNSAPDKSGLPSDRFSAERTGGSVSTLTIQRTQQEDSAVYLCASSLSLGSGSLYEQYFGPGTRLTVT.

The gene calls are TRBV19 and TRBJ2-2; 9 positions agree with TRBD2. V was clipped by 2 bases and J by 6 bases; unmatched bases: 16. The CDR3 covers 19 residues. From germline, CDR1 is LNHDA and CDR2 SQIVND (reference sequence). This CDR3 reads CASSIRSGGNTGVAGELFF. DNA of the CDR3: TGTGCCAGTAGTATACGTAGCGGGGGAAACACCGGGGTAGCCGGGGAGCTGTTTTTT.

The rearrangement joins TRBV5-4 to TRBJ1-5; 8 bases fit TRBD1. This CDR3 spans 17 amino acids. CDR1 SGHNT and CDR2 YYREEE come from the germline V gene (reference sequence). With 4 bases clipped from V and 2 bases from J, the junction kept 11 bases outside the gene matches. CDR3 in DNA: TGTGCCAGCAGCGGGGTACAGGGGGGGGGTGGCAATCAGCCCCAGCATTTT. This gives the protein CASSGVQGGGGNQPQHF.

The chain joins TRBV5-6 to TRBJ2-2, with TRBD1 matching over 12 bases. The CDR3 is 17 amino acids. Per germline, CDR1 SGHDT and CDR2 YYEEEE. V lost 4 bases to trimming and J lost 7 bases; unmatched junction nucleotides: 11. CDR3 residues: CASSPLRGQGAFGELFF. DNA for the CDR3: TGTGCCAGCAGCCCTCTCCGGGGACAGGGGGCCTTCGGGGAGCTGTTTTTT.